This TCR beta chain was captured in a study of blood T cell repertoires in COVID-19. Overall study context: From the United States, Italy and Spain came samples of acute and convalescent COVID-19.

Data came from immunoSEQ multiplex PCR; TCRdb stores just in-frame clones and leaves some out. The sample holds 130,000 or so clones, 88% seen once. The origin of this receptor is a woman aged 55-69 years with acute or convalescent COVID-19. Material for sequencing was peripheral blood.

In DNA, the CDR3 is TGCGCCAGCAGCTTGGCCTTGACAGGGGTCGGTTCACCCCTCCACTTT. Amino acids: CASSLALTGVGSPLHF. This chain connects TRBV5-1 to TRBJ1-6; 8 bases are shared with TRBD1. Germline-derived CDR1 and CDR2 are SGHRS and YFSETQ. V lost 0 bases to trimming and J lost 9 bases; unmatched junction nucleotides: 8. CDR3 length: 16 residues.